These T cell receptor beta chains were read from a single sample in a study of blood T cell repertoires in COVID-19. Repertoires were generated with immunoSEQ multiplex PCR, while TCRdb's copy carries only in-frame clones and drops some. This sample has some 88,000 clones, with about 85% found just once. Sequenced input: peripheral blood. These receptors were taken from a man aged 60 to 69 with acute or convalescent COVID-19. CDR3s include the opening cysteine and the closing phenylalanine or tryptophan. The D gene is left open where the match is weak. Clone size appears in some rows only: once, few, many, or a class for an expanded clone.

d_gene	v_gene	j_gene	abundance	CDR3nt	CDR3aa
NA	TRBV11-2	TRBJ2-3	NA	TGTGCCAGCAGCCCCGGTCTGAGGGCAGATACGCAGTATTTT	CASSPGLRADTQYF
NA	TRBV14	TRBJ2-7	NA	TGTGCCAGCAGCGAAAGCAGGGGGGCCGAGCAGTACTTC	CASSESRGAEQYF
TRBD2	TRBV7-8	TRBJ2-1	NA	TGTGCCAGCAGCCTGCGGGAGCTTGAGCAGTTCTTC	CASSLRELEQFF
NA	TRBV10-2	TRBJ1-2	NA	TGCGCCAGCAGTAGTGGGGGCAAAGGCTACACCTTC	CASSSGGKGYTF
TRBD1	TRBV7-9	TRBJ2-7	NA	TGTGCCAGCAGGCTCGGACAGGGACACTACGAGCAGTACTTC	CASRLGQGHYEQYF
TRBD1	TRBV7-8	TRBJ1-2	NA	TGTGCCAGCAGCAGAGACAGGGTTGCTAACTATGGCTACACCTTC	CASSRDRVANYGYTF
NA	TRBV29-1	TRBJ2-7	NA	TGCAGCGCCGCGATAAGCTCCTACGAGCAGTACTTC	CSAAISSYEQYF
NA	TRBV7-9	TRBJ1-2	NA	TGTGCCAGCAACCGGAGACAGGATTTGGACTATGGCTACACCTTC	CASNRRQDLDYGYTF
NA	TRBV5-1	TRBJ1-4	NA	TGCGCCAGCAGCTGGTCCGCCAGGGTTGGGGAAAAACTGTTTTTT	CASSWSARVGEKLFF
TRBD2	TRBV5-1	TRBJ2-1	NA	TGCGCCAGCAGCAAAGCGGGGAGCTCCTACAATGAGCAGTTCTTC	CASSKAGSSYNEQFF
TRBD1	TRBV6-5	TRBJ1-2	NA	TGTGCCAGCAGAGGACAGGGGAATGGTGGCTACACCTTC	CASRGQGNGGYTF
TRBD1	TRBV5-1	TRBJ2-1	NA	TGCGCCAGCAGCTTGGGGACAGGGGACAATGAGCAGTTCTTC	CASSLGTGDNEQFF
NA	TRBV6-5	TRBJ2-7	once	TGTGCCAGCAGTTACTCGACAGCATCCCACGAGCAGTACTTC	CASSYSTASHEQYF
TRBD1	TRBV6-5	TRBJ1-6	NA	TGTGCCACGGGGACAGGGGAGTGGTCACCCCTCCACTTT	CATGTGEWSPLHF
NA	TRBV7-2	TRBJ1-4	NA	TGTGCCAGCAGCCAGACAGGAGACTATAATGAAAAACTGTTTTTT	CASSQTGDYNEKLFF
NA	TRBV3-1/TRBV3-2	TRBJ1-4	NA	TGTGCCAGCAGCCGGGACTGGAGGGAAAAACTGTTTTTT	CASSRDWREKLFF
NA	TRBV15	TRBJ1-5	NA	TGTGCCACCAGGCCGGGACTGGAATTCAATCAGCCCCAGCATTTT	CATRPGLEFNQPQHF
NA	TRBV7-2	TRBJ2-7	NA	TGTGCCAGCAGCTCCCGGACACACTCTTACGAGCAGTACTTC	CASSSRTHSYEQYF
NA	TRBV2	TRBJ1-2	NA	TGTGCCAGCAGTGACCGGGGGGCGCGCGGCTATGGCTACACCTTC	CASSDRGARGYGYTF
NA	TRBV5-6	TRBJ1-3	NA	TGTGCCAGCAGCTTTGAGGGAAAGAGGGGAAACACCATATATTTT	CASSFEGKRGNTIYF
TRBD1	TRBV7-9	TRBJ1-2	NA	TGTGCCAGCAGCTTAATTCTAGCCGACAGGGGTCGAGGAGGCTACACCTTC	CASSLILADRGRGGYTF
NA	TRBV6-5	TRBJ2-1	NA	TGTGCCAGCAGCCCCCAGGCAGGGGTCCACAATGAGCAGTTCTTC	CASSPQAGVHNEQFF
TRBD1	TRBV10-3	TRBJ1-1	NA	TGTGCCATCAGTGAGACGTTGGCAGGGGGCTACACTGAAGCTTTCTTT	CAISETLAGGYTEAFF
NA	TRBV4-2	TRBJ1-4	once	TGTGCCAGCAGCCGCCTTCGACGGGAGGGGAAACTGTTTTTT	CASSRLRREGKLFF
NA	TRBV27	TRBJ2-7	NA	TGTGCCAGCAGTTTAAAAGCCAACCCTAGGGAGCAGTACTTC	CASSLKANPREQYF
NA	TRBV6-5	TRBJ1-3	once	TGTGCCAGCAGTTTTGACAGGCAGAGCTCTGGAAACACCATATATTTT	CASSFDRQSSGNTIYF
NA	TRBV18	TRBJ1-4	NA	TGTGCCAGCTCACCTCGGACGGGGAGTGGGGATGAAAAACTGTTTTTT	CASSPRTGSGDEKLFF
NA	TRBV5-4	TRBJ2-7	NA	TGTGCCAGCAGCTTGGACCCTAGATTGTACGAGCAGTACTTC	CASSLDPRLYEQYF
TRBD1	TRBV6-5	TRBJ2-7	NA	TGTGCCAGCAGTATGACAGGGGTGCAGTACTTC	CASSMTGVQYF
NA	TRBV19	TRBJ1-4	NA	TGTGCCAGTAGTATCCGCAGGGCAACTAATGAAAAACTGTTTTTT	CASSIRRATNEKLFF
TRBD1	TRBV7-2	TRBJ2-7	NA	TGTGCCAGCAGCGGGACAGGGCTCTACGAGCAGTACTTC	CASSGTGLYEQYF
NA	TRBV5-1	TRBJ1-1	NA	TGCGCCAGCAGCCGGCGGTTCAGCACTGAAGCTTTCTTT	CASSRRFSTEAFF
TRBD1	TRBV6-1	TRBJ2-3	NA	TGTGCCAGCAGTGAAGCATTACAGGGGGGCACAGATACGCAGTATTTT	CASSEALQGGTDTQYF
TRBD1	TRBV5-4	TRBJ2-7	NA	TGTGCCAGCAGCTTGGCAGGGGGCGAGTACGAGCAGTACTTC	CASSLAGGEYEQYF
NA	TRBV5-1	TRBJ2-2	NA	TGCGCCAGCAGACTCTCTGGAGGCGTGGCCGGGGAGCTGTTTTTT	CASRLSGGVAGELFF
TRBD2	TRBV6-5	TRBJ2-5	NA	TGTGCCAGCAGGAGAGCGGGGGGGCTCCAAGAGACCCAGTACTTC	CASRRAGGLQETQYF
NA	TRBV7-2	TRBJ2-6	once	TGTGCCAGCAGCTTAACAGGGTCAGGGGCCAACGTCCTGACTTTC	CASSLTGSGANVLTF
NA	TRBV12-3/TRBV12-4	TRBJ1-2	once	TGTGCCAGCAGTAGGACAGATCGCTATGGCTACACCTTC	CASSRTDRYGYTF
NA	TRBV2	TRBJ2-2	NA	TGTGCCAGCAGTGCGAGGACAACCGGGGAGCTGTTTTTT	CASSARTTGELFF
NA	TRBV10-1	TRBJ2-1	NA	TGCGCCAGCAGTGAGACTCAAATAAATGAGCAGTTCTTC	CASSETQINEQFF
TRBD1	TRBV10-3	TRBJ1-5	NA	TGTGCCAGTAAGGGACAGGGCGATCAGCCCCAGCATTTT	CASKGQGDQPQHF
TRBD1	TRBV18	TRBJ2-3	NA	TGTGCCAGCTCACAGCGACAGGGGCGCAAACGGGATACGCAGTATTTT	CASSQRQGRKRDTQYF
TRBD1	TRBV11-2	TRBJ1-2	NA	TGTGCCAGCAGCTGGGACAGGAAGGATGGCTACACCTTC	CASSWDRKDGYTF
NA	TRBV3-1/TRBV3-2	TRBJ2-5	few	TGTGCCAGCAGCCAATATGAGACCCAGTACTTC	CASSQYETQYF
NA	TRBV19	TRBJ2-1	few	TGTGCCAGTAGTATATTCGGCAGGGTGAACAATGAGCAGTTCTTC	CASSIFGRVNNEQFF
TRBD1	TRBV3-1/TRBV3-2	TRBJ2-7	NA	TGTGCCAGCAGCTCAGACAGGGTAGGCGGTCGCGAGCAGTACTTC	CASSSDRVGGREQYF
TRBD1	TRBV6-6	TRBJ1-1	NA	TGTGCCAGCAGTTACGGTACAGGGGACACTGAAGCTTTCTTT	CASSYGTGDTEAFF
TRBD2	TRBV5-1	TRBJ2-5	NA	TGCGCCAGCAGCTCTACCGGGACTAGTTCACAAGAGACCCAGTACTTC	CASSSTGTSSQETQYF
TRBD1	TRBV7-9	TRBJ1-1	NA	TGTGCCAGCAGCCTCACACAGGGGCAGGCTTTCTTT	CASSLTQGQAFF
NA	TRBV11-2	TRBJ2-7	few	TGTGCCAGCAGCTTAGATTTCTCAACGGGAGTGCCCTACGAGCAGTACTTC	CASSLDFSTGVPYEQYF
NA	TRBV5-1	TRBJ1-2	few	TGCGCCAGCAGCCCGGAGGGAGATATCTATGGCTACACCTTC	CASSPEGDIYGYTF
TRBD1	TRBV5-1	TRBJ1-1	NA	TGCGCCAGCAGTCCCCTCGACAGGGACACTGAAGCTTTCTTT	CASSPLDRDTEAFF
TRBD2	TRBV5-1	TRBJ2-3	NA	TGCGCCAGCAGCTCGGGACTAGCGGATCAGGATACGCAGTATTTT	CASSSGLADQDTQYF
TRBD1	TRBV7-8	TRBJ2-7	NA	TGTGCCAGCAGCTCCCCAAGGGGGCGCCCCGCCTACGAGCAGTACTTC	CASSSPRGRPAYEQYF
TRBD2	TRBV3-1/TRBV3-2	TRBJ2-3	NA	TGTGCCAGCAGCCAAGAGCGTAGCGGGGTGGGCACAGATACGCAGTATTTT	CASSQERSGVGTDTQYF
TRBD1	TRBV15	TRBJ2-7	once	TGTGCCACCAGCAGGGGGTCGACAGGGGTGGGATCCTACGAGCAGTACTTC	CATSRGSTGVGSYEQYF